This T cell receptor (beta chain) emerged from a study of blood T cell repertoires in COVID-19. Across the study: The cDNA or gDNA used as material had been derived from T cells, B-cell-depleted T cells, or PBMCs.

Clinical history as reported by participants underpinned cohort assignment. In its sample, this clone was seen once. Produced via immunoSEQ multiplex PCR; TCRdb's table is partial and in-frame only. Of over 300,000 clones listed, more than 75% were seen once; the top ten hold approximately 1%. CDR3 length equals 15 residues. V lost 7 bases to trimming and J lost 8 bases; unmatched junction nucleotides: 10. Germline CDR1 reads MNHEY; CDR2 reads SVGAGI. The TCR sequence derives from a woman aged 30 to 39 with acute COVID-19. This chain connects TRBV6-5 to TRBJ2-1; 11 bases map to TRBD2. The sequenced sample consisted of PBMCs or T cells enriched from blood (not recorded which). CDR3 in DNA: TGTGCCAGCATATCGGCTAGCGGGGGGTGGCATGAGCAGTTCTTC. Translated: CASISASGGWHEQFF.